Presented here are 28 T cell receptor beta chains from one specimen sequenced in a study of TIL therapy for anti-PD-1-resistant metastatic lung cancer. The immunoSEQ assay was v3. Data came from immunoSEQ multiplex PCR; TCRdb stores just in-frame clones and leaves some out. The repertoire consists of about 50,000 clones, with 80% to 90% occurring once and the leading ten covering 4.5% to 6%. Time point noted: pre-treatment sample, taken before nivolumab and TIL therapy. Sequencing used blood, obtained at baseline. Receptor source: a person between 25 and 79 years old with non-small cell lung cancer.

The J gene is TRBJ2-5, the V gene TRBV23-1; D is uncertain. TRBV23-1 is an open reading frame whose function is uncertain. The V end lost 3 bases, the J end lost 0 bases, and 5 bases lay between the germline ends. The CDR3 runs 13 residues. CDR3: CASSHWNQETQYF. The CDR3 DNA sequence: TGCGCCAGCAGTCACTGGAACCAAGAGACCCAGTACTTC.

The rearrangement uses TRBV11-2 and TRBJ2-7, with 10 nucleotides matching TRBD1. The trim removed 7 bases at V and 4 bases at J, leaving 7 bases unmatched. Germline lookup yields CDR1 SGHAT and CDR2 FQNNGV. The CDR3 is 14 residues long. The CDR3 region has the DNA TGTGCCAGCAAGACCCCGGGACAGGGGTACGAGCAGTACTTC. Its translation is CASKTPGQGYEQYF.

J is TRBJ2-1 and V is TRBV19; no definite D call. The V end was cut by 0 bases, the J end by 8 bases, with 20 bases between. The CDR3 sequence is 17 residues long. Germline CDR1 and CDR2: LNHDA and SQIVND (reference sequence). CDR3 sequence: CASSIDIQSTASDEQFF. DNA of the CDR3: TGTGCCAGTAGTATAGACATACAGTCCACCGCGTCAGATGAGCAGTTCTTC.

This chain connects TRBV7-3 to TRBJ2-7; perhaps TRBD1 as D (7 bases). The germline gives CDR1 SGHTA, CDR2 FQGTGA. V dropped 3 bases and J dropped 1 base, with 10 bases sitting between them. The CDR3 consists of 14 residues. The CDR3 loop is CASSLTGRSYEQYF. CDR3 sequence (DNA): TGTGCCAGCAGCTTGACAGGGAGGTCCTACGAGCAGTACTTC.

The rearrangement links TRBV28 to TRBJ2-5; 9 bases align to TRBD1. The CDR3 extends over 17 amino acids. Germline V CDR1 and CDR2: MDHEN, SYDVKM. V lost 6 bases, J lost 5 bases, and 16 bases stayed unmatched. This CDR3 reads CASSSSGTGLSGETQYF. CDR3 DNA: TGTGCCAGCAGCTCCTCCGGGACAGGGCTGTCGGGGGAGACCCAGTACTTC.

The chain carries TRBV28 and TRBJ2-7, with TRBD2 identical over 9 bases. The germline V gene encodes CDR1 MDHEN and CDR2 SYDVKM. CDR3 size: 17 residues. J lost 0 bases, V lost 6 bases, and 12 bases had no gene match. In DNA, the CDR3 is TGTGCCAGCAGCCCCGGGGGTAGCGGGGGAAGCTCCTACGAGCAGTACTTC. Protein: CASSPGGSGGSSYEQYF.

This sequence joins TRBV7-9 and TRBJ1-1; D is unclear. The CDR3 is 16 amino acids. Germline CDR1 is SEHNR and CDR2 is FQNEAQ (reference sequence). V lost 0 bases and J 0 bases, leaving 11 bases between the germline ends. CDR3 nucleotides: TGTGCCAGCAGCTTAGCAGGAGGGAGCTTGAACACTGAAGCTTTCTTT. This codes for CASSLAGGSLNTEAFF. The full variable domain, in which reference TRBV7-9 and TRBJ1-1 provide the parts outside the CDR3, is DTGVSQNPRHKITKRGQNVTFRCDPISEHNRLYWYRQTLGQGPEFLTYFQNEAQLEKSRLLSDRFSAERPKGSFSTLEIQRTEQGDSAMYLCASSLAGGSLNTEAFFGQGTRLTVV.

J is TRBJ2-1 and V is TRBV7-2; D is undetermined. The CDR3 contains 16 residues. V lost 1 base and J 5 bases, leaving 15 bases between the germline ends. Germline CDR1 and CDR2: SGHTA and FQGNSA. CDR3 coding DNA: TGTGCCAGCAGCTTAGATGGCCCGACACCCAACAATGAGCAGTTCTTC. Its translation: CASSLDGPTPNNEQFF.

This clone was seen just once. The V gene is TRBV7-2, the J gene TRBJ2-7, with 7 bases matching TRBD1. This CDR3 is built from 15 residues. Trimming at V came to 5 bases and at J to 0 bases, leaving 7 bases not matched to a gene. Germline CDR1 is SGHTA and CDR2 is FQGNSA. CDR3 sequence: CASSLTGVGSYEQYF. CDR3 bases: TGTGCCAGCAGCCTAACAGGGGTCGGCTCCTACGAGCAGTACTTC.

The V call is TRBV7-2, the J call TRBJ2-5, with 8 bases fitting TRBD2. V dropped 1 base and J dropped 2; count of bases not matched to a gene: 3. This CDR3 contains 15 residues. Germline V gene sequence: CDR1 SGHTA, CDR2 FQGNSA. The CDR3 bases are TGTGCCAGCAGCTTAGGGGGGACTAGTCAAGAGACCCAGTACTTC. As protein: CASSLGGTSQETQYF.

A note on this clone: The same CDR3 also results from other DNA sequences found in this sample. The chain links TRBV4-3 to TRBJ2-2, with TRBD1 identical over 7 bases. V lost 1 base to trimming and J lost 3 bases; unmatched junction nucleotides: 5. The germline V gene encodes CDR1 LGHNA and CDR2 YSLEER. The CDR3 has 16 residues. The CDR3 here is CASSQGQGWYTGELFF. For the CDR3, the DNA is TGCGCCAGCAGCCAAGGACAGGGTTGGTACACCGGGGAGCTGTTTTTT.

This sequence joins TRBV21-1 and TRBJ2-3; TRBD2 is taken as the D call from the table, unchecked against the DNA. TRBV21-1 represents a pseudogene. This CDR3 is built from 13 residues. The CDR3 loop reads CASSKSENGTQYF. The CDR3 DNA reads TGTGCCAGCAGCAAATCTGAGAACGGTACGCAGTATTTT.

This clone came up a few times. The V and J genes are TRBV4-1 and TRBJ1-5; 10 nucleotides match TRBD1. CDR3 length: 20 residues. Germline CDR1 reads MGHRA; CDR2 reads YSYEKL. J gave up 3 bases and V 1 base, and 15 bases lay outside the gene matches. The CDR3, as DNA: TGCGCCAGCAGCCAAGTAGCCCCGGGACAGGGGCCCCCTGCCAATCAGCCCCAGCATTTT. The encoded protein is CASSQVAPGQGPPANQPQHF.

The chain employs TRBV6-6 and TRBJ1-5; maybe TRBD1 (6 bases). V dropped 5 bases and J dropped 0 bases, with 20 bases sitting between them. The CDR3 is made up of 18 amino acids. CDR1 and CDR2 from the germline V gene are MNHNY and SVGAGI (reference sequence). CDR3 coding DNA: TGTGCCAGCAGTCGAACTTTTACAGGGAGAGGTAGCAATCAGCCCCAGCATTTT. It encodes CASSRTFTGRGSNQPQHF.

This sequence joins TRBV4-3 and TRBJ2-7; TRBD2 matches at 7 bases. Trimming cost V 1 base and J 1 base; bases outside gene matches: 10. CDR3 length: 17 residues. Germline V gene lookup returns CDR1 LGHNA and CDR2 YSLEER. The CDR3 DNA is TGCGCCAGCAGCCAAGTCCTGGGCGGGAGTTTGTCCTACGAGCAGTACTTC. This sequence encodes CASSQVLGGSLSYEQYF.

The J gene is TRBJ2-2, the V gene TRBV28; 10 positions match TRBD2. Germline V gene sequence: CDR1 MDHEN, CDR2 SYDVKM. The J segment lost 0 bases and the V segment lost 2 bases, leaving 6 bases of the junction unmatched. CDR3 size: 18 residues. For the CDR3, the DNA is TGTGCCAGCAGTTTACTAGCGGGGGCGACTTCGAACACCGGGGAGCTGTTTTTT. This sequence encodes CASSLLAGATSNTGELFF.

CDR3 bases: TGCGCCAGCAGCCAAGAGGAGGGGTCAAGTCAGCCCCAGCATTTT. Its protein product is CASSQEEGSSQPQHF. The chain couples TRBV4-3 to TRBJ1-5, with a weak D call TRBD1 (5 bases). The CDR3 length is 15 residues. Germline values: CDR1 LGHNA, CDR2 YSLEER. Trimming shortened V by 0 bases and J by 6 bases, and 12 bases separated the two germline ends.

CDR3 in DNA: TGTGCCAGCAGCGTAGTGGATAGCACAGATACGCAGTATTTT. Amino acid sequence: CASSVVDSTDTQYF. The J gene is TRBJ2-3, the V gene TRBV9; D uncertain. This CDR3 is 14 amino acids long. V lost 0 bases, J lost 0 bases, and 5 bases lay in between. Germline assignment: CDR1 SGDLS and CDR2 YYNGEE.

The chain recombines TRBV4-1 with TRBJ2-6; D remains ambiguous. Trimming stripped 0 bases from V and 0 bases from J, with 6 bases between. Germline-derived CDR1 and CDR2 are MGHRA and YSYEKL. The CDR3 is 16 residues long. The CDR3 sequence is CASSQDTVSGANVLTF. CDR3 bases: TGCGCCAGCAGCCAAGATACAGTCTCTGGGGCCAACGTCCTGACTTTC.

The chain uses TRBV3-1 (or the pseudogene TRBV3-2) and TRBJ1-3; TRBD1 matches at 7 bases. CDR3 length: 17 residues. V gave up 2 bases and J gave up 0 bases; unmatched junction bases: 7. Germline CDR1 and CDR2: LGHDT and YNNKEL (reference sequence). For the CDR3, the DNA is TGTGCCAGCAGCCAACCACAGGGGATCTACTCTGGAAACACCATATATTTT. Translating gives CASSQPQGIYSGNTIYF.

The chain combines TRBV5-6 with TRBJ2-5, with a tentative D call TRBD2 (6 bases). This CDR3 is 15 amino acids long. Germline CDR1 SGHDT, CDR2 YYEEEE. V shed 2 bases and J shed 5 bases, with 16 bases lying between them. CDR3 DNA: TGTGCCAGCAGCTTACCGGGCCTAGGAGGGGAGACCCAGTACTTC. This codes for CASSLPGLGGETQYF.

The chain joins TRBV3-1 (or the pseudogene TRBV3-2) to TRBJ1-4; possible D gene TRBD1, 5 bases. The CDR3 length is 14 residues. Germline assignment: CDR1 LGHDT and CDR2 YNNKEL (reference sequence). With 5 bases removed from V and 8 bases from J, the gap between germline ends came to 15 bases. The CDR3: CASSSVPGDEKLFF. CDR3 DNA sequence: TGTGCCAGCAGCTCAGTACCGGGGGACGAAAAACTGTTTTTT.

This chain uses TRBV10-3 with TRBJ2-1; TRBD1 aligns across 10 bases. The CDR3 is 15 amino acids. The germline V gene has CDR1 ENHRY and CDR2 SYGVKD. J lost 4 bases, V lost 6 bases, and 6 bases had no gene match. The CDR3 here is CAISQGQGGYNEQFF. DNA of the CDR3: TGTGCCATCAGCCAAGGACAGGGGGGATACAATGAGCAGTTCTTC.

J is TRBJ2-5 and V is TRBV28, with D unresolved. CDR1 and CDR2 (germline): MDHEN, SYDVKM. V was cut by 1 base and J by 5 bases, with 5 bases left in between. CDR3 length equals 12 residues. The CDR3 nucleotides read TGTGCCAGCAGTTTATCGTGGGAGACCCAGTACTTC. This gives the protein CASSLSWETQYF.

The rearrangement links TRBV15 to TRBJ2-5; TRBD1 might be the D (6 bases). V gave up 1 base and J gave up 5 bases, with 11 bases separating them. Germline V lookup: CDR1 LNHNV, CDR2 YYDKDF (reference sequence). The CDR3 runs 14 residues. CDR3 region: CATSRGRGFETQYF. For the CDR3, the DNA is TGTGCCACCAGCAGAGGCAGGGGTTTTGAGACCCAGTACTTC.

This clone was observed a single time. This rearrangement joins TRBV11-2 to TRBJ2-1; D remains unclear. The CDR3 spans 13 residues. Trimming stripped 6 bases from V and 1 base from J, with 7 bases between. CDR1 is SGHAT, CDR2 FQNNGV, per germline. CDR3: CASSRYSYNEQFF. As DNA, the CDR3 is TGTGCCAGCAGTCGTTATTCCTACAATGAGCAGTTCTTC.

This sequence joins TRBV30 and TRBJ2-2, with D hard to call. The V gene's germline CDR1 is GTSNPN and CDR2 SVGIG (reference sequence). The germline V and J ends were trimmed by 3 bases and 7 bases, with 6 bases remaining between them. The CDR3 runs 11 residues. CDR3 nucleotide sequence: TGTGCCTGGAGAGCAAGCGGGGAGCTGTTTTTT. Its translation is CAWRASGELFF. Based on the CDR3 plus reference TRBV30 and TRBJ2-2, the full variable domain is SQTIHQWPATLVQPVGSPLSLECTVEGTSNPNLYWYRQAAGRGLQLLFYSVGIGQISSEVPQNLSASRPQDRQFILSSKKLLLSDSGFYLCAWRASGELFFGEGSRLTVL.

V gene TRBV6-6 combines with J gene TRBJ1-5; the D is unclear. The germline gives CDR1 MNHNY, CDR2 SVGAGI (reference sequence). There are 14 residues in the CDR3. Trimming stripped 7 bases from V and 7 bases from J, with 17 bases between. CDR3 amino acids: CASIAGRYRQPQHF. The CDR3 DNA reads TGTGCCAGCATCGCGGGCAGATATCGACAGCCCCAGCATTTT.